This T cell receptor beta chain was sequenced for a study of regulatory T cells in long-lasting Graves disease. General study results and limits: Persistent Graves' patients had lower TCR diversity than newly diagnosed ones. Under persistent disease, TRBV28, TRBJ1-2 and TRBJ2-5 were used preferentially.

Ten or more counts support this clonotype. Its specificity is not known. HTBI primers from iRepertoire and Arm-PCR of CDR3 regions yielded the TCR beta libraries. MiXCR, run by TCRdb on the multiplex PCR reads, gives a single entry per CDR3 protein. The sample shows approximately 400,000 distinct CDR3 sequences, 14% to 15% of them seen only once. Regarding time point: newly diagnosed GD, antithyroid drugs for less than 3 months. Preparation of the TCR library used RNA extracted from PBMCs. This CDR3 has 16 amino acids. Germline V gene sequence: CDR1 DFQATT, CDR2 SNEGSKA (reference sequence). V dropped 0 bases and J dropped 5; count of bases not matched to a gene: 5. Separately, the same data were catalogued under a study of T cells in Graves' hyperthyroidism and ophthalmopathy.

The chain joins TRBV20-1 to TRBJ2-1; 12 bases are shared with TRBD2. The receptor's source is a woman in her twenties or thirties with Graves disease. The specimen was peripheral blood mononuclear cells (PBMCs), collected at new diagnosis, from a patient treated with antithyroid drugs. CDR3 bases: TGCAGTGCTAGAGAACTTCGGACTAGCGGGGACAATGAGCAGTTCTTC. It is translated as CSARELRTSGDNEQFF.